The clone carrying this T cell receptor beta chain was counted at least ten times. This specimen belongs to a study of tumor-infiltrating lymphocytes in oesophageal squamous cell carcinoma. TCRdb reprocessed the PCR reads via MiXCR and lists one record per CDR3 protein. This sample yields some 25,000 distinct CDR3 sequences, of which roughly 40% are seen a single time; about 25% belongs to the top ten. Between the trimmed V and J ends, which lost 2 bases and 1 base, there was a span of 6 bases. Germline values: CDR1 SGHKS, CDR2 YYEKEE (reference sequence). This CDR3 is 13 amino acids long. J is TRBJ1-1 and V is TRBV5-5; D remains unclear. The sequence derives from a male donor with esophageal squamous cell carcinoma. Specimen: esophageal tumor tissue. The CDR3 DNA follows: TGTGCCAGCAGCTTTGGTGAGAACACTGAAGCTTTCTTT. This sequence encodes CASSFGENTEAFF. The entire variable domain, with the rest obtained from reference TRBV5-5 and TRBJ1-1, is as follows: DAGVTQSPTHLIKTRGQQVTLRCSPISGHKSVSWYQQVLGQGPQFIFQYYEKEERGRGNFPDRFSARQFPNYSSELNVNALLLGDSALYLCASSFGENTEAFFGQGTRLTVV.